The clone carrying this T cell receptor beta chain has a single count. Original handling: Researchers report that nucleated cell counts were estimated from reference gene primer amplification. Here immunoSEQ multiplex PCR was the method, and the copy in TCRdb shows in-frame clones only, minus some. D and trimming were read from the DNA, whereas the V and J calls and clone size are those reported in that table. This repertoire shows tens of thousands of clones, around 83% found once; its top ten account for 5.3%. Germline lookup yields CDR1 KGHSH and CDR2 LQKENI. The CDR3 is made up of 16 amino acids. Trimming left V 0 bases short and J 0 bases short, with 9 bases between. The sample originates from a study of blood T cell repertoires in COVID-19. Study background: COVID-19 samples from acute and convalescent phases originated in the United States, Italy and Spain. Sample material is recorded as cDNA or gDNA derived from T cells, B-cell-depleted T cells, or PBMCs.

The sequenced material came from peripheral blood. J is TRBJ1-3 and V is TRBV18; D unclear. The TCR sequence derives from a man aged 50-59 years with active COVID-19. DNA of the CDR3: TGTGCCAGCTCACCACCGTTGTCCGTCTCTGGAAACACCATATATTTT. Its protein product is CASSPPLSVSGNTIYF.